This TCR beta chain emerged from a study of blood T cell repertoires in COVID-19. About the study: Samples taken during acute and convalescent COVID-19 were collected in the United States, Italy and Spain. The analysed material was cDNA or gDNA that came from T cells, B-cell-depleted T cells, or PBMCs.

In the authors' workflow: Amplified reference gene primers provided the basis for estimating nucleated cell counts. Clones were read by immunoSEQ multiplex PCR, and TCRdb kept only the in-frame ones, dropping some. V, J and clone size are taken as reported in that table, and D and trimming were inferred from the DNA itself. The table shows 250,000 to 300,000 clones, with roughly 90% occurring only once. Seattle researchers signed up patients amid active infection and tracked them longitudinally. The CDR3 totals 13 residues. V lost 5 bases and J 6 bases, leaving 13 bases between the germline ends. CDR1 and CDR2 (germline): GTSNPN, SVGIG (reference sequence).

The specimen was peripheral blood. This sequence originates from a woman between 65 and 79 years old with COVID-19, enrolled during active disease. This chain joins TRBV30 and TRBJ1-4; D perhaps matches TRBD1 (6 bases). CDR3 bases: TGTGCCTGGGGTACAGGGTCCTATGAAAAACTGTTTTTT. Its translation: CAWGTGSYEKLFF.